This is a list of T cell receptor beta chains from one sample in a study of patients and donors after allogeneic stem cell transplantation. One entry per CDR3 protein, called by TCRdb with MiXCR from the RT-PCR reads. The table has about 150,000 distinct CDR3 sequences, more than 20% seen once; the top ten hold approximately 26%. The sample taken for sequencing was blood, either unsorted or a sorted T cell fraction (not recorded which). The receptors come from a human donor who was either an allogeneic HSCT recipient or a stem cell or donor lymphocyte infusion donor (not recorded which). It is not recorded whose cells these are; they may come from a transplant donor. CDR3s include the opening cysteine and the closing phenylalanine or tryptophan. Fields, in order: V gene, D gene, J gene, clone size, CDR3 DNA, CDR3 protein. The D gene is left open where the match is weak. Size is omitted from some rows. Given values are once, few, many or a class for expanded clones.

TRBV5-1	-	TRBJ1-6	-	TGCGCCAGCAGCTTGGGGACGGGAGATAATTCACCCCTCCACTTT	CASSLGTGDNSPLHF
TRBV7-2	TRBD2	TRBJ2-3	-	TGTGCCAGCAGTTCGCTAGCGGGAGGGACGTTGGGCACAGATACGCAGTATTTT	CASSSLAGGTLGTDTQYF
TRBV11-2	-	TRBJ2-1	-	TGTGCCAGCAGCCCCCGTGAATCCTACAATGAGCAGTTCTTC	CASSPRESYNEQFF
TRBV12-3/TRBV12-4	-	TRBJ1-6	few	TGTGCCAGCAGTTTGGACAGACCAAGCTCCTATAATTCACCCCTCCACTTT	CASSLDRPSSYNSPLHF
TRBV6-2/TRBV6-3	-	TRBJ2-7	few	TGTGCCAGCAGTTACGGGGGAGAGCAGTACTTC	CASSYGGEQYF
TRBV4-3	-	TRBJ1-1	-	TGCGCCAGCAGCCTGGGGGATCCCCAATCGGATGAAGCTTTCTTT	CASSLGDPQSDEAFF
TRBV20-1	-	TRBJ1-1	-	TGCAGTGCTAGAGATCCGGACCTGAACACTGAAGCTTTCTTT	CSARDPDLNTEAFF
TRBV20-1	-	TRBJ2-3	-	TGCAGTGCTAGTGACACACGGGAAGATACGCAGTATTTT	CSASDTREDTQYF
TRBV29-1	TRBD1	TRBJ1-4	few	TGCAGCGTCGCACAGGGGAGTTATGATGAAAAACTGTTTTTT	CSVAQGSYDEKLFF
TRBV7-2	-	TRBJ2-1	-	TGTGCCAGCAGCCCCCTATCATGGCAGAGCTCCTACAATGAGCAGTTCTTC	CASSPLSWQSSYNEQFF
TRBV5-1	-	TRBJ1-1	few	TGCGCCAGCAGCTCCTTGAGCAGGGGATCAGGGACTGAAGCTTTCTTT	CASSSLSRGSGTEAFF
TRBV10-3	-	TRBJ2-6	few	TGTGCCATCAGCGGGACACCAAGCTTTGGGGCCAACGTCCTGACTTTC	CAISGTPSFGANVLTF
TRBV27	-	TRBJ2-1	few	TGTGCCAGCAGTGTACTGGGGAGCTCCTACAATGAGCAGTTCTTC	CASSVLGSSYNEQFF
TRBV18	-	TRBJ1-2	few	TGTGCCAGCTCACCACCTGAATACAGAGGCTACACCTTC	CASSPPEYRGYTF
TRBV7-3	TRBD1	TRBJ1-2	few	TGTGCCAGCAGCTTATCGGCCACAGGGGACGGCTACACCTTC	CASSLSATGDGYTF
TRBV6-2/TRBV6-3	-	TRBJ1-5	few	TGTGCCAGCAGTTACCCGGGTGGATTTGATTTCGGCAATCAGCCCCAGCATTTT	CASSYPGGFDFGNQPQHF
TRBV5-1	-	TRBJ1-2	-	TGCGCCAGCAGCTTGATCAGGGTGGACTATGGCTACACCTTC	CASSLIRVDYGYTF
TRBV10-3	-	TRBJ2-3	-	TGTGCCACCCGCGCGGTTGCTACAGATACGCAGTATTTT	CATRAVATDTQYF
TRBV12-3/TRBV12-4	-	TRBJ1-2	few	TGTGCCAGCAGTTTACGGGTGGGCTATGGCTACACCTTC	CASSLRVGYGYTF
TRBV7-9	-	TRBJ1-1	few	TGTGCCAGCAGCCCAGGAGAGGACAGCACTGAAGCTTTCTTT	CASSPGEDSTEAFF
TRBV20-1	-	TRBJ1-2	-	TGCAGTGCTAGAGATCATTGGGGAGATACCGGGACCGTCGGAGATGGCTACACCTTC	CSARDHWGDTGTVGDGYTF
TRBV7-9	TRBD1	TRBJ1-1	many	TGTGCCAGCAGCCATGACAGGGTCGAAGCTTTCTTT	CASSHDRVEAFF
TRBV18	-	TRBJ1-4	-	TGTGCCAGCTCACCCGGGACGGGGGCAACTAATGAAAAACTGTTTTTT	CASSPGTGATNEKLFF
TRBV25-1	TRBD1	TRBJ2-6	-	TGTGCCAGCAGCCCTATAGGACAGGCTTTTCTCTCTGGGGCCAACGTCCTGACTTTC	CASSPIGQAFLSGANVLTF
TRBV2	-	TRBJ1-5	-	TGTGCCAGCATTGACGATAGCAATCAGCCCCAGCATTTT	CASIDDSNQPQHF
TRBV6-5	-	TRBJ2-5	few	TGTGCCAGCAGTACGTGGGAGGCAGTGGAAGAGACCCAGTACTTC	CASSTWEAVEETQYF
TRBV20-1	-	TRBJ2-7	-	TGCAGTGCTAGTCTTACGAGCGATCTCGAGCAGTACTTC	CSASLTSDLEQYF
TRBV5-1	-	TRBJ1-1	many	TGCGCCAGCAGCTTGCCCAGCATGAACACTGAAGCTTTCTTT	CASSLPSMNTEAFF
TRBV5-1	TRBD2	TRBJ2-3	few	TGCGCCAGCAGCTTGTTAAGCGGGAGAAGCACAGATACGCAGTATTTT	CASSLLSGRSTDTQYF
TRBV20-1	-	TRBJ1-2	few	TGCAGTGCTAAAGACCCCGGGCGGTTCTATGGCTACACCTTC	CSAKDPGRFYGYTF
TRBV12-3/TRBV12-4	-	TRBJ2-5	-	TGTGCCAGCAGTCAACAAGAGACCCAGTACTTC	CASSQQETQYF
TRBV10-3	-	TRBJ2-1	-	TGTGCCATCAGTGGCATGGGGGGAGGAAGCTCCTACAATGAGCAGTTCTTC	CAISGMGGGSSYNEQFF
TRBV29-1	-	TRBJ1-1	-	TGCAGCGTTAAGGGACACCCGGTGGGAGCTTTCTTT	CSVKGHPVGAFF
TRBV5-1	-	TRBJ1-1	-	TGCGCCAGCAGGAGGGGGGTCTGGGGCCCTGAAGCTTTCTTT	CASRRGVWGPEAFF
TRBV29-1	-	TRBJ2-7	-	TGCAGCGTTGAAGTGGGGCAATACGAGCAGTACTTC	CSVEVGQYEQYF
TRBV12-3/TRBV12-4	TRBD1	TRBJ2-7	-	TGTGCCAGCAGTTCGCCGGGACAGGGGACCTACGAGCAGTACTTC	CASSSPGQGTYEQYF
TRBV5-1	-	TRBJ1-1	few	TGCGCCAGCAGCTTCGACAGGTCTGAAGCTTTCTTT	CASSFDRSEAFF
TRBV29-1	-	TRBJ2-7	-	TGCAGCGTTTTGGTCGGTACCTCCTACGAGCAGTACTTC	CSVLVGTSYEQYF
TRBV12-3/TRBV12-4	TRBD2	TRBJ2-3	-	TGTGCCAGCAGTTCTCCCGGGACTAGCGCGGATACGCAGTATTTT	CASSSPGTSADTQYF
TRBV5-6	-	TRBJ2-1	few	TGTGCCAGCAGCTTTAGACGCAATGAGCAGTTCTTC	CASSFRRNEQFF
TRBV6-6	-	TRBJ1-1	-	TGTGCCACGGGACATCAGAACACTGAAGCTTTCTTT	CATGHQNTEAFF
TRBV20-1	TRBD2	TRBJ2-1	few	TGCAGTGCTAGAGTGCGAAGGGGGACTAGTCTCCATGAGCAGTTCTTC	CSARVRRGTSLHEQFF
TRBV20-1	-	TRBJ2-6	few	TGCAGTCAGTGGGTTCCTGGGGCCAACGTCCTGACTTTC	CSQWVPGANVLTF
TRBV5-1	TRBD2	TRBJ2-5	few	TGCGCCAGCAGCGGTACTAGCGGAGGAGAGACCCAGTACTTC	CASSGTSGGETQYF
TRBV7-9	TRBD1	TRBJ1-1	few	TGTGCCAGCAGCTTAGTGGGGACAGGGTCCCACACTGAAGCTTTCTTT	CASSLVGTGSHTEAFF
TRBV12-3/TRBV12-4	TRBD1	TRBJ1-4	-	TGTGCCAGCAGACTGACAGGGGCTAATGAAAAACTGTTTTTT	CASRLTGANEKLFF
TRBV9	-	TRBJ1-1	many	TGTGCCAGCAGCGTAGGGTTAAGTAACACTGAAGCTTTCTTT	CASSVGLSNTEAFF